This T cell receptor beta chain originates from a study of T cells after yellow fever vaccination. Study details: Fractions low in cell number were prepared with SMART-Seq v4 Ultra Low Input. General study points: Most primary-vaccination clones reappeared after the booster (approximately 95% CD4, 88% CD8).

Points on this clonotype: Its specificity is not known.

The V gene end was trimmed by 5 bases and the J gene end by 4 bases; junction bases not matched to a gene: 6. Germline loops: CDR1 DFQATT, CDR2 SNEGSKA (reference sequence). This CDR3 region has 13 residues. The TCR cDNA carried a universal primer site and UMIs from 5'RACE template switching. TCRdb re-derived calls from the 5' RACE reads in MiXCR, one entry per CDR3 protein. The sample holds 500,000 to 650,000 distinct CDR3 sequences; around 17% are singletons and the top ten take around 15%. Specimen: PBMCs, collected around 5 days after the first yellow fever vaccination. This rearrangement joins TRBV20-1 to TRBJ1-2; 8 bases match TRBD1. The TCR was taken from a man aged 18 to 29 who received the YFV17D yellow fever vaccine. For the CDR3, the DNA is TGCAGTGCTTGGACAGGGTTGGGCTATGGCTACACCTTC. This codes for CSAWTGLGYGYTF.